The 17 T cell receptor beta chains in this list originate from one sample, sequenced in a study of metastatic and nonmetastatic thyroid tumors. No patient received treatment before thyroid surgery. MiXCR reprocessed the PCR reads for TCRdb. The repertoire consists of some 86,000 clones, with about 12% occurring once and the leading ten covering over 7%. The sample comprised tumor tissue. Receptor source: a female donor with papillary thyroid cancer or a benign thyroid nodule (not recorded which). Some clones in this sample may be carry-over from other donors' samples.

A single count supports this clone. A much larger clone lies a single base off, so this may be a read error. The V gene is TRBV4-1, the J gene TRBJ2-3; D possibly corresponds to TRBD1 (5 bases). CDR1 and CDR2 (germline): MGHRA, YSYEKL. This CDR3 region has 15 residues. CDR3 loop: CASSQDRGLTDSQYF. As DNA, the CDR3 is TGCGCCAGCAGCCAAGATAGGGGCTTGACAGATTCGCAGTATTTT.

This clone was picked up a small number of times. At one end the junction does not follow the germline gene, possibly because of a read error. J is TRBJ2-1 and V is TRBV27; D possibly corresponds to TRBD2 (5 bases). Germline assignment: CDR1 MNHEY and CDR2 SMNVEV (reference sequence). The CDR3 consists of 14 residues. The CDR3 coding sequence is TGTGCCAGCAGTTTGCTCGGACTCCGCGGTGAGCAGTCCTTC. It encodes CASSLLGLRGEQSF.

The table lists this clone with many counts. The same CDR3 can be traced to other DNA sequences in this sample. V usage is TRBV27 and J usage is TRBJ2-3; the D gene is possibly TRBD2 (5 bases). The CDR3 covers 14 residues. The germline CDR1 and CDR2 sequences are MNHEY and SMNVEV (reference sequence). V was cut by 6 bases and J by 1 base, with 11 bases left in between. CDR3 sequence reads: CASSLISGTDTQYF. The CDR3 DNA reads as TGTGCCAGCAGCCTGATTAGCGGCACAGATACGCAGTATTTT.

This clone showed up many times. This chain uses TRBV2 with TRBJ2-3; D gene ambiguous. Trimming cost V 7 bases and J 1 base, with 15 bases left between them. CDR1 is SNHLY, CDR2 FYNNEI, per germline. This CDR3 has 15 residues. CDR3 protein: CASTKGGMGTDTQYF. In DNA, the CDR3 is TGTGCCAGCACGAAAGGTGGGATGGGCACAGATACGCAGTATTTT. Full variable domain (outside the CDR3, taken from reference TRBV2 and TRBJ2-3): EPEVTQTPSHQVTQMGQEVILRCVPISNHLYFYWYRQILGQKVEFLVSFYNNEISEKSEIFDDQFSVERPDGSNFTLKIRSTKLEDSAMYFCASTKGGMGTDTQYFGPGTRLTVL.

This clone was seen repeatedly, ten times or more. J is TRBJ1-4 and V is TRBV30; D call uncertain. V lost 3 bases, J lost 3 bases, and 8 bases lay in between. From germline, CDR1 is GTSNPN and CDR2 SVGIG (reference sequence). The CDR3 is made up of 13 amino acids. CDR3 loop: CAWRGRANEKLFF. The CDR3 DNA reads TGTGCCTGGAGAGGGCGGGCTAATGAAAAACTGTTTTTT.

This clone was counted ten times or more. The chain uses TRBV9 and TRBJ2-7; D gene ambiguous. The CDR3 has 13 amino acids. Germline CDR1 reads SGDLS; CDR2 reads YYNGEE. V lost 2 bases to trimming and J lost 1 base, with 7 bases between them. This CDR3 is CASSVGGSYEQYF. The CDR3 DNA sequence: TGTGCCAGCAGCGTCGGCGGTTCCTACGAGCAGTACTTC.

A remark on this clone: A clone one base away is much larger, so this may be a read error. This rearrangement joins TRBV5-6 to TRBJ2-2; D not certain. The CDR3 covers 12 residues. V was clipped by 1 base and J by 10 bases, with 8 bases between them. In germline, CDR1 is SGHDT, CDR2 YYEEEE. CDR3 residues: CASSLTAEELFF. The DNA of the CDR3 is TGTGCCAGCAGCTTGACGGCAGAGGAGCTGTTTTTT. The full variable domain, rest sourced from reference TRBV5-6 and TRBJ2-2, is DAGVTQSPTHLIKTRGQQVTLRCSPKSGHDTVSWYQQALGQGPQFIFQYYEEEERQRGNFPDRFSGHQFPNYSSELNVNALLLGDSALYLCASSLTAEELFFGEGSRLTVL.

This clone was picked up many times. The gene calls are TRBV28 and TRBJ1-4; D possibly corresponds to TRBD1 (5 bases). Germline CDR1 is MDHEN and CDR2 is SYDVKM. This CDR3 comprises 17 residues. The ends were cut back, 2 bases at V and 7 bases at J, with 20 bases in the middle. CDR3 nucleotide sequence: TGTGCCAGCAGTTTAAGCCGGGGGAGGGGACGAGGTGAAAAACTGTTTTTT. Encoded protein: CASSLSRGRGRGEKLFF.

This clone was picked up many times. The rearrangement uses TRBV20-1 and TRBJ1-2, with TRBD1 as a possible D gene (5 bases). The germline gives CDR1 DFQATT, CDR2 SNEGSKA (reference sequence). The CDR3 loop spans 13 amino acids. V was cut by 1 base and J by 8 bases, with 14 bases left in between. CDR3 protein: CSARVDRGFGYTF. CDR3 bases: TGCAGTGCTAGAGTGGATAGGGGATTCGGCTACACCTTC.

The table lists this clone with many counts. The rearrangement joins TRBV20-1 to TRBJ2-3; 8 bases line up with TRBD2. The J segment lost 5 bases and the V segment lost 0 bases, leaving 10 bases of the junction unmatched. This CDR3 spans 16 amino acids. Per germline, CDR1 DFQATT and CDR2 SNEGSKA (reference sequence). CDR3: CSARDLAGRAVDTQYF. CDR3 in DNA: TGCAGTGCTAGAGATCTCGCCGGGAGGGCCGTAGATACGCAGTATTTT.

This clone was found many times. The gene calls are TRBV4-1 and TRBJ2-5; 8 bases agree with TRBD1. CDR1 MGHRA and CDR2 YSYEKL come from the germline V gene. The V and J ends lost 6 bases and 4 bases, in that order; junction bases with no gene match: 10. The CDR3 is 15 amino acids. Here the CDR3 DNA reads TGCGCCAGCAGTCCCGGCAGGGGGCTGCGAGAGACCCAGTACTTC. Translated, it gives CASSPGRGLRETQYF.

The rearrangement links TRBV27 to TRBJ1-2, with D possibly TRBD1 on 5 matching bases. The length of the CDR3 is 15 residues. Germline V gene lookup returns CDR1 MNHEY and CDR2 SMNVEV (reference sequence). Trimming removed 3 bases at V and 5 bases at J, with 16 bases between. Written as DNA, the CDR3 is TGTGCCAGCAGTTTGAGGGTCAGGGCGAAATATGGCTACACCTTC. It encodes CASSLRVRAKYGYTF.

This clone was observed at least ten times. Other DNA sequences in this specimen translate into the identical CDR3. The chain couples TRBV2 to TRBJ2-3; the D is unclear. The CDR3 has 13 amino acids. The germline V gene has CDR1 SNHLY and CDR2 FYNNEI. V lost 7 bases and J 0 bases, leaving 8 bases between the germline ends. CDR3 loop: CASIFYSTDTQYF. DNA of the CDR3: TGTGCCAGCATTTTCTATAGCACAGATACGCAGTATTTT. Filled out from reference TRBV2 and TRBJ2-3, the complete variable domain reads EPEVTQTPSHQVTQMGQEVILRCVPISNHLYFYWYRQILGQKVEFLVSFYNNEISEKSEIFDDQFSVERPDGSNFTLKIRSTKLEDSAMYFCASIFYSTDTQYFGPGTRLTVL.

As to this clone: At one end the junction does not follow the germline gene, possibly because of a read error. The rearrangement links TRBV20-1 to TRBJ2-3; D is uncertain. The CDR3 spans 12 residues. CDR1 and CDR2 from the germline V gene are DFQATT and SNEGSKA (reference sequence). This CDR3 reads CSAKKRADTQYF. The CDR3 DNA is TGCAGCGCTAAGAAACGCGCAGATACGCAGTATTTT.

As regards this clone: With a much larger clone just one base away, this may be a read error. As DNA, the CDR3 is TGTGCCAGCAGCGGTGGGGACGGGAGAAAATTGAGGGTTACGCAGTATTTT. Translation: CASSGGDGRKLRVTQYF. The rearrangement joins TRBV11-1 to TRBJ2-3, with D possibly TRBD2 on 6 matching bases. The germline V and J ends were trimmed by 5 bases and 8 bases, with 26 bases remaining between them. Germline assignment: CDR1 SGHAT and CDR2 FQDESV (reference sequence). The CDR3 covers 17 residues.

This chain uses TRBV27 with TRBJ1-5; tentatively, D is TRBD1 (6 bases). Germline CDR1 reads MNHEY; CDR2 reads SMNVEV (reference sequence). The CDR3 contains 14 residues. Trimming stripped 9 bases from V and 8 bases from J, with 20 bases between. The CDR3 nucleotides read TGTGCCAGAAGCCAGGGGACGGGGGGAAAGCCCCAGCATTTT. Translated: CARSQGTGGKPQHF.

This clone was observed a single time. The J gene is TRBJ2-3, the V gene TRBV6-4, with a possible D match to TRBD2 (7 bases). This CDR3 is built from 18 residues. Per germline, CDR1 MRHNA and CDR2 SNTAGT. V was shortened by 2 bases and J by 3 bases, with 21 bases between the two germline ends. CDR3 protein: CASSDGGGGHGKTDTQYF. CDR3 sequence (DNA): TGTGCCAGCAGTGACGGGGGGGGGGGGCATGGGAAAACAGATACGCAGTATTTT.